These 5 T cell receptor beta chains were sequenced from one sample in a study of a mutant IDH1 vaccine in newly diagnosed glioma (dated by TCRdb to the early 2020s). The library came from the immunoSEQ multiplex PCR assay. The immuneACCESS repertoire file appears here via TCRdb, limited to in-frame rearrangements. These files lack a portion of the clones; in checked studies, under half of the deficit traces to unresolved V genes, and the cause of the others is not known. Within this sample are 8,500 to 14,000 clones, with 81% of them counted one time only. Together, the top ten hold over 15% of the sample. The antigens for these receptors are not known. The sample's time point label is to be understood as: week 47, end of study. Each vaccine dose was 300 ug of a 20-mer mutant IDH1 peptide in Montanide, given subcutaneously with topical imiquimod. The starting material was PBMCs, obtained from a glioma patient whose treatment included an IDH1 peptide vaccine. The receptors derive from a man aged 25-45 years with glioma.

J is TRBJ2-7 and V is TRBV5-1; possibly TRBD2 for D (5 bases). Trimming took off 0 bases at V and 5 bases at J, with 12 bases between the two ends. The CDR3 length is 14 residues. From germline, CDR1 is SGHRS and CDR2 YFSETQ. The CDR3 nucleotides are TGCGCCAGCAGCTTGGAGGGTAGCGTGGACGAGCAGTACTTC. Amino acid sequence: CASSLEGSVDEQYF.

The rearrangement uses TRBV5-4 and TRBJ2-5; no clear D. The CDR3 is made up of 15 amino acids. The V gene's germline CDR1 is SGHNT and CDR2 YYREEE (reference sequence). V was cut by 4 bases and J by 5 bases, with 18 bases left in between. CDR3 DNA: TGTGCCAGCAGCACCCCAGAAGAGAGAGGCGAGACCCAGTACTTC. Translation gives CASSTPEERGETQYF.

The V gene is TRBV7-9, the J gene TRBJ2-1, with D possibly matching TRBD2 (5 bases). The V end was cut by 3 bases, the J end by 2 bases, with 11 bases between. This CDR3 is built from 15 residues. The germline gives CDR1 SEHNR, CDR2 FQNEAQ (reference sequence). The CDR3 loop reads CASSFMAGTYNEQFF. The CDR3 DNA follows: TGTGCCAGCAGCTTTATGGCGGGTACCTACAATGAGCAGTTCTTC.

The sample holds a few counts of this clone. The chain links TRBV7-6 to TRBJ2-7, with 7 bases that match TRBD2. The CDR3 totals 14 residues. Germline CDR1 reads SGHVS; CDR2 reads FNYEAQ. Trimming removed 4 bases from V and 3 bases from J; junction bases left unmatched: 6. CDR3 DNA: TGTGCCAGCAGCTCCCCCGAGCGGGGCTACGAGCAGTACTTC. Translating gives CASSSPERGYEQYF.

This clone was seen once. This rearrangement joins TRBV29-1 to TRBJ2-3, with D possibly being TRBD1 (5 bases). The V and J ends lost 0 bases and 4 bases respectively, with 8 bases between them. CDR1 is SQVTM and CDR2 is ANQGSEA in the germline V gene. The CDR3 totals 13 residues. CDR3: CSVEDQGPDTQYF. CDR3 DNA sequence: TGCAGCGTTGAAGACCAGGGCCCAGATACGCAGTATTTT.